Listed below are T cell receptor beta chains from one sample, sequenced in a study of shared clonotypes between healthy human individuals. TCRdb's table, derived via immunoSEQ multiplex PCR, lists solely in-frame clones and lacks some. The sample holds more than 400,000 clones, approximately 94% seen once. The sample consisted of naive CD4+ T cells sorted from blood. These TCRs come from a woman aged 25-40 years in good health. CDR3s include the opening cysteine and the closing phenylalanine or tryptophan. A D gene is named only where the DNA matches it firmly. Size tells how often a clone was seen (once, few, many) or the class of an expanded clone, and some rows leave it out.

V	D	J	size	CDR3	DNA
TRBV28	TRBD1	TRBJ2-1	-	CASVIGTGGWNEQFF	TGTGCCAGCGTCATCGGGACAGGGGGCTGGAATGAGCAGTTCTTC
TRBV28	-	TRBJ2-7	-	CASSLSPGRTYEQYF	TGTGCCAGCAGTCTCTCTCCGGGACGTACTTACGAGCAGTACTTC
TRBV7-6	TRBD1	TRBJ2-7	-	CASSLESGTGLLSSYEQYF	TGTGCCAGCAGCTTAGAGTCCGGGACAGGGCTACTGAGCTCCTACGAGCAGTACTTC
TRBV29-1	-	TRBJ1-2	-	CSFGDGNGGYTF	TGCAGCTTCGGGGACGGGAATGGCGGCTACACCTTC
TRBV7-9	TRBD2	TRBJ2-7	few	CASSLLAGAYEQYF	TGTGCCAGCAGCTTACTAGCGGGAGCCTACGAGCAGTACTTC
TRBV4-1	TRBD2	TRBJ2-1	-	CASSHVVRPLPGTTYNEQFF	TGCGCCAGCAGCCACGTAGTCAGGCCCCTACCCGGGACTACATACAATGAGCAGTTCTTC
TRBV9	TRBD2	TRBJ2-1	-	CASSVGPSGRWYEQFF	TGTGCCAGCAGCGTAGGTCCTAGCGGGAGATGGTATGAGCAGTTCTTC
TRBV9	TRBD2	TRBJ2-1	-	CASSTGLAGHYNEQFF	TGTGCCAGCAGCACCGGACTAGCGGGACACTACAATGAGCAGTTCTTC
TRBV6-6	-	TRBJ1-4	-	CASSVEYEKLFF	TGTGCCAGCAGCGTGGAGTATGAAAAACTGTTTTTT
TRBV28	-	TRBJ1-5	-	CASNSQGGNQPQHF	TGTGCCAGCAATTCACAGGGTGGAAATCAGCCCCAGCATTTT
TRBV11-2	TRBD2	TRBJ2-1	-	CASKERSGTSDNEQFF	TGTGCCAGCAAGGAAAGGAGCGGGACTAGTGACAATGAGCAGTTCTTC
TRBV5-1	-	TRBJ2-3	-	CASSFPGLSGGTDTQYF	TGCGCCAGCAGCTTCCCTGGACTATCAGGAGGCACAGATACGCAGTATTTT
TRBV27	-	TRBJ1-5	-	CASRGTGRQRQPQHF	TGTGCCAGCAGGGGAACGGGACGCCAGCGACAGCCCCAGCATTTT
TRBV28	-	TRBJ1-2	-	CASSPLAKANYGYTF	TGTGCCAGCAGTCCCCTGGCCAAAGCTAACTATGGCTACACCTTC
TRBV10-1	-	TRBJ1-3	-	CACLPSRSGNTIYF	TGCGCCTGTTTACCCAGTCGCTCTGGAAACACCATATATTTT
TRBV28	-	TRBJ1-2	-	CASSLSRNYGYTF	TGTGCCAGCAGTTTATCCAGGAACTATGGCTACACCTTC
TRBV6-5	-	TRBJ1-4	-	CASSLTGTPEKLFF	TGTGCCAGCAGTTTAACCGGGACACCAGAAAAACTGTTTTTT
TRBV5-6	TRBD2	TRBJ2-5	-	CASSLVLAGRETQYF	TGTGCCAGCAGCTTGGTACTAGCGGGACGAGAGACCCAGTACTTC
TRBV6-5	-	TRBJ2-6	-	CASSYEHSGANVLTF	TGTGCCAGCAGTTATGAACACTCGGGGGCCAACGTCCTGACTTTC
TRBV28	TRBD1	TRBJ1-5	once	CATSDRGNQPQHF	TGTGCCACCTCGGACAGGGGTAATCAGCCCCAGCATTTT
TRBV7-9	-	TRBJ2-1	-	CASSRGPSGPRDNEQFF	TGTGCCAGCAGCCGCGGCCCCAGCGGTCCACGGGACAATGAGCAGTTCTTC
TRBV2	-	TRBJ1-1	-	CASRETANTEAFF	TGTGCCAGCAGGGAGACAGCAAACACTGAAGCTTTCTTT
TRBV5-1	TRBD1	TRBJ2-3	-	CASSLNRGLTDTQYF	TGCGCCAGCAGCTTAAACAGGGGGCTAACAGATACGCAGTATTTT
TRBV28	TRBD2	TRBJ2-5	-	CASSFSGRGETQYF	TGTGCCAGCAGTTTTAGCGGGAGAGGGGAGACCCAGTACTTC
TRBV5-6	-	TRBJ2-2	-	CASSDGSNTGELFF	TGTGCCAGCAGCGACGGGTCGAACACCGGGGAGCTGTTTTTT
TRBV19	-	TRBJ1-1	-	CASSMGNSNTEAFF	TGTGCCAGTAGTATGGGGAATTCGAACACTGAAGCTTTCTTT
TRBV5-1	-	TRBJ2-7	-	CASSLGREYEQYF	TGCGCCAGCAGCTTGGGAAGGGAATACGAGCAGTACTTC
TRBV28	-	TRBJ2-7	-	CASSFGPGHLRVYEQYF	TGTGCCAGCAGTTTCGGTCCAGGACATCTTAGGGTGTACGAGCAGTACTTC
TRBV5-1	TRBD2	TRBJ2-3	-	CASSWGSGTITDTQYF	TGCGCCAGCAGCTGGGGTAGCGGGACGATCACAGATACGCAGTATTTT
TRBV18	-	TRBJ1-4	few	CASSPQVSGEKLFF	TGTGCCAGCTCACCTCAAGTGTCGGGTGAAAAACTGTTTTTT
TRBV4-1	-	TRBJ2-3	-	CASSQGPATDTQYF	TGCGCCAGCAGCCAAGGACCCGCCACAGATACGCAGTATTTT
TRBV13	-	TRBJ2-7	-	CASSRALSYEQYF	TGTGCCAGCAGCCGGGCCCTCTCCTACGAGCAGTACTTC
TRBV29-1	-	TRBJ2-1	-	CSVDPYPGASYNEQFF	TGCAGCGTTGACCCTTATCCGGGGGCCTCCTACAATGAGCAGTTCTTC
TRBV5-5	-	TRBJ1-1	-	CASSEEQGPGTEAFF	TGTGCCAGCAGCGAAGAACAGGGACCAGGGACTGAAGCTTTCTTT
TRBV2	TRBD1	TRBJ1-2	-	CATGGRGTGPHGYTF	TGTGCCACCGGGGGGAGGGGGACAGGCCCCCACGGCTACACCTTC
TRBV18	TRBD1	TRBJ1-1	-	CASSPPGQGTGEAFF	TGTGCCAGCTCACCACCAGGACAGGGGACTGGTGAAGCTTTCTTT
TRBV9	TRBD2	TRBJ2-1	once	CASSVGLADYNEQFF	TGTGCCAGCAGCGTAGGGCTAGCGGATTACAATGAGCAGTTCTTC
TRBV6-6	-	TRBJ1-4	-	CASSMTETNEKLFF	TGTGCCAGCAGTATGACGGAAACTAATGAAAAACTGTTTTTT
TRBV19	-	TRBJ1-5	-	CASSISINQPQHF	TGTGCCAGTAGTATATCCATCAATCAGCCCCAGCATTTT
TRBV27	TRBD1	TRBJ1-2	once	CASSFRDRGRDGYTF	TGTGCCAGCAGCTTCCGGGACAGGGGGCGGGATGGCTACACCTTC
TRBV11-2	TRBD1	TRBJ1-1	-	CASSLDRLYTEAFF	TGTGCCAGCAGCTTGGACAGGTTGTACACTGAAGCTTTCTTT
TRBV29-1	-	TRBJ2-5	-	CSVLSAETQYF	TGCAGCGTTCTTTCCGCGGAGACCCAGTACTTC
TRBV5-6	TRBD1	TRBJ2-7	-	CASSHRDRGRRFSYEQYF	TGTGCCAGCAGCCACCGGGACAGGGGGCGTAGATTTTCCTACGAGCAGTACTTC
TRBV6-6	-	TRBJ2-3	-	CASSPPLLDTQYF	TGTGCCAGCAGTCCGCCCCTCTTAGATACGCAGTATTTT
TRBV5-1	-	TRBJ1-1	-	CASSLGWQRNTEAFF	TGCGCCAGCAGCTTGGGTTGGCAGCGAAACACTGAAGCTTTCTTT
TRBV10-3	-	TRBJ2-5	-	CATRDSEETQYF	TGTGCCACCCGGGACTCCGAGGAGACCCAGTACTTC
TRBV13	-	TRBJ1-2	-	CASSPGRRTVGLGYTF	TGTGCCAGCAGCCCCGGGAGGCGGACGGTCGGCTTGGGCTACACCTTC
TRBV28	-	TRBJ2-7	-	CASSLAEGVGYEQYF	TGTGCCAGCAGTTTAGCAGAAGGGGTAGGGTACGAGCAGTACTTC
TRBV10-1	TRBD2	TRBJ2-3	-	CASSEILAGGPDTQYF	TGCGCCAGCAGTGAGATACTAGCGGGAGGACCAGATACGCAGTATTTT
TRBV27	TRBD2	TRBJ2-3	-	CASYDREAIADTQYF	TGTGCCAGCTACGACCGGGAGGCCATCGCAGATACGCAGTATTTT
TRBV11-2	-	TRBJ2-7	-	CASSYLRTTYEQYF	TGTGCCAGCAGCTATCTCCGGACAACCTACGAGCAGTACTTC
TRBV4-1	TRBD1	TRBJ1-4	-	CASSPGTGREKLFF	TGCGCCAGCAGCCCCGGGACAGGGCGTGAAAAACTGTTTTTT
TRBV4-1	TRBD2	TRBJ2-1	once	CASSQDDRVGLANEQFF	TGCGCCAGCAGCCAAGACGACCGGGTGGGACTAGCCAATGAGCAGTTCTTC
TRBV27	TRBD2	TRBJ2-6	-	CASSSWTRGRSGANVLTF	TGTGCCAGCAGTTCCTGGACTAGAGGGAGGTCTGGGGCCAACGTCCTGACTTTC